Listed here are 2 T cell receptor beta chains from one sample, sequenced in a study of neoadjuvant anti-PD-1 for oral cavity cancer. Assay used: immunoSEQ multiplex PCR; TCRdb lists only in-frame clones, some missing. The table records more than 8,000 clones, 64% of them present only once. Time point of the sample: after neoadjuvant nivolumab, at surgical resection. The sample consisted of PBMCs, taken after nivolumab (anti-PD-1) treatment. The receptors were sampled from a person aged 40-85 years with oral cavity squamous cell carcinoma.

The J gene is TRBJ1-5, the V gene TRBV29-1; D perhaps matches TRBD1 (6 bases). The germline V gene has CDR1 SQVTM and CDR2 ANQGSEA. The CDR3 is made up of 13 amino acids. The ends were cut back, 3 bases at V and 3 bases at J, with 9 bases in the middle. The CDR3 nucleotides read TGCAGCGTTGAGTCAGGGGTCAATCAGCCCCAGCATTTT. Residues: CSVESGVNQPQHF.

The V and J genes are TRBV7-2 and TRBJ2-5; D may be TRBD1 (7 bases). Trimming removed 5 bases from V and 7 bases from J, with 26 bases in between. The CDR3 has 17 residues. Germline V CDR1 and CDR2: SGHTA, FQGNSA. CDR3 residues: CASSVTGTARAGGTQYF. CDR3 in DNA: TGTGCCAGCAGCGTAACAGGGACAGCTCGAGCCGGGGGGACCCAGTACTTC.